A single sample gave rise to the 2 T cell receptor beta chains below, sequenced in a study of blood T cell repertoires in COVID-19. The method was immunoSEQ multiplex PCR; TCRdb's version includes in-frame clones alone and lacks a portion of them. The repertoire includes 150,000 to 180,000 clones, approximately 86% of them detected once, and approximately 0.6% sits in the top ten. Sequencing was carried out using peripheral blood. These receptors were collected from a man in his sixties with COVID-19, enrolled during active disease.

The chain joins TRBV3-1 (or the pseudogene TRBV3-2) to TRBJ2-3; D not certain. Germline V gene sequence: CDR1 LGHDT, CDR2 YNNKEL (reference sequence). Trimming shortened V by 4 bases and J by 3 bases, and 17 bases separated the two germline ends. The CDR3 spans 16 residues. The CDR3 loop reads CASSPSPLVMTDTQYF. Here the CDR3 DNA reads TGTGCCAGCAGCCCCAGTCCCCTAGTGATGACAGATACGCAGTATTTT.

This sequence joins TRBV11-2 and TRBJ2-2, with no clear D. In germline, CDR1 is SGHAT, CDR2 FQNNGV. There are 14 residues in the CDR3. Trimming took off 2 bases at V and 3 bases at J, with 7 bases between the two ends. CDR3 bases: TGTGCCAGCAGCTTATGGTCAGACACCGGGGAGCTGTTTTTT. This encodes CASSLWSDTGELFF.